The clone carrying this T cell receptor beta chain was recorded a few times. The sequenced template was cDNA made from the entire isolated RNA. The protocol was immunoSEQ multiplex PCR, while the TCRdb copy is restricted to in-frame clones and leaves out a portion. Of hundreds of thousands of clones listed, over 9.5% were seen once; the top ten hold roughly 0.017%. This entry comes from a study of beta chain features in type 1 diabetes. Purity exceeding 95% was reached by all sorted populations. CDR3 size: 14 residues. The J segment lost 5 bases and the V segment lost 4 bases, leaving 7 bases of the junction unmatched. CDR1 and CDR2 (germline): SGHTA, FQGNSA.

Input material: naive CD4+ T cells from blood. This receptor was taken from a man between 18 and 35 years old in good health. The chain has TRBV7-2 and TRBJ2-7, with 8 nucleotides matching TRBD2. In DNA form, the CDR3 reads TGTGCCAGCAGCTCAAGCAGGACTAGCCACGAGCAGTACTTC. Amino acids: CASSSSRTSHEQYF.